This T cell receptor beta chain was sequenced for a study of neoadjuvant anti-PD-1 for oral cavity cancer. Study outcomes and limitations: Each response group had just a few patients in TCR analyses.

The protocol was immunoSEQ multiplex PCR, while the TCRdb copy is restricted to in-frame clones and leaves out a portion. Of about 14,000 clones listed, just under 75% are singletons. Time point in this sample: after neoadjuvant nivolumab, at surgical resection. In the case of this clone: Its antigen remains unidentified.

Germline V gene data show CDR1 as SGHVS and CDR2 as FQNEAQ. The CDR3 contains 17 residues. The V and J ends lost 2 bases and 1 base, in that order; junction bases with no gene match: 10. This receptor was identified in a person between 40 and 80 years old with oral cavity squamous cell carcinoma. The sample here was PBMCs, taken after nivolumab (anti-PD-1) treatment. The chain links TRBV7-8 to TRBJ1-1; TRBD1 matches at 7 bases. The CDR3 nucleotides are TGTGCCAGCAGCTTAAGTACTAGGGGGCGGTGGAACACTGAAGCTTTCTTT. Translated: CASSLSTRGRWNTEAFF.